The present TCR beta chain was sequenced within a study of T cell responses to AZD1222 COVID-19 vaccine. Study in general: Second-dose intervals near 4 or 12 weeks were combined.

Data came from immunoSEQ multiplex PCR; TCRdb stores just in-frame clones and leaves some out. The sample has roughly 150,000 clones, around 88% seen once. Looked up from germline, CDR1 is SNHLY and CDR2 is FYNNEI. The V gene lost 8 bases and the J gene lost 4 bases, with 11 bases spanning the gap. This CDR3 comprises 12 residues. Findings of the study overall: Epitopes outside B.1.351 and B.1.1.7 mutated regions reportedly drew nearly half of spike TCRs. Across spike, vaccine-associated CD4 TCRs were found, dominant at 160-218 and 743-854.

About this clone itself: What it binds is not known.

Material: peripheral blood, obtained on day 0 of AZD1222 vaccination. The receptor was derived from an adult in good health. V and J are TRBV2 and TRBJ1-2, with D tentatively TRBD1 (6 bases). The CDR3 coding sequence is TGTGCCAGCTACAGGGCCCTCTATGGCTACACCTTC. Its translation: CASYRALYGYTF.